There are many counts of the clone carrying this TCR beta chain. No antigen is known for it. Individual cDNA molecules in this library carried unique molecular identifiers. TCRdb processed the RACE reads anew with MiXCR; each CDR3 protein has one entry. Of about 380,000 distinct CDR3 sequences listed, 4% to 5.5% are singletons. This sample was included in a study of human T cells and chemical hapten exposure. Overall study: Upper back patch tests used 0.01% DPC, scored after 6 days. Study-level points and caveats: Because they had alopecia, donors may respond immunologically unlike healthy people.

Sample time point: patch test 1, 2 weeks after DPC sensitization. Specified treatment: therapeutic diphenylcyclopropenone sensitization with weekly scalp DPC. RNA extraction used unfractionated whole blood as the source of total RNA. The origin of this receptor is a woman aged 45-65 years with alopecia areata. Some clones in this sample may be carry-over from other donors' samples. The specimen comprised whole blood, sampled in connection with sensitization to the hapten diphenylcyclopropenone (DPC).

The CDR3 loop is CASSGIPRTGASTDTQYF. The DNA of the CDR3 is TGTGCCAGCAGTGGAATCCCGCGGACAGGGGCTAGCACAGATACGCAGTATTTT. This chain links TRBV2 with TRBJ2-3; 9 positions agree with TRBD1. The length of the CDR3 is 18 residues. With V trimmed by 4 bases and J by 0 bases, 11 bases remained unmatched. Germline CDR1 and CDR2: SNHLY and FYNNEI.